The 32 T cell receptor beta chains in this list originate from one sample, sequenced in a study of blood T cell repertoires in COVID-19. The data were produced by immunoSEQ multiplex PCR, yet TCRdb's version contains in-frame clones alone and is incomplete. The profile shows roughly 150,000 clones, 76% of them singletons. The sample was peripheral blood. All receptors derive from an elderly woman with acute or convalescent COVID-19.

V usage is TRBV30 and J usage is TRBJ1-2; D not resolved. The CDR3 totals 13 residues. Trimming pared 1 base from V and 3 bases from J, leaving 9 bases between. CDR1 is GTSNPN and CDR2 is SVGIG in the germline V gene (reference sequence). Written as DNA, the CDR3 is TGTGCCTGGAGTGAACAGACCTACTATGGCTACACCTTC. Translated: CAWSEQTYYGYTF.

The genes are TRBV18 and TRBJ1-6, with unresolved D. This CDR3 spans 16 amino acids. Trimming pared 3 bases from V and 7 bases from J, leaving 16 bases between. Germline CDR1 and CDR2: KGHSH and LQKENI. This CDR3 is CASSPLALEANSPLHF. In nucleotides, the CDR3 is TGTGCCAGCTCACCCTTGGCCCTCGAGGCGAATTCACCCCTCCACTTT.

The V and J genes are TRBV2 and TRBJ2-4; weak D call: TRBD1 (6 bases). The CDR3 covers 15 residues. Germline CDR1 and CDR2: SNHLY and FYNNEI. V was trimmed by 2 bases and J by 0 bases, leaving 8 bases between them. The CDR3: CASSEQGRAKNIQYF. CDR3 sequence (DNA): TGTGCCAGCAGTGAACAGGGGAGAGCCAAAAACATTCAGTACTTC. The whole variable domain, filled in from reference TRBV2 and TRBJ2-4, reads EPEVTQTPSHQVTQMGQEVILRCVPISNHLYFYWYRQILGQKVEFLVSFYNNEISEKSEIFDDQFSVERPDGSNFTLKIRSTKLEDSAMYFCASSEQGRAKNIQYFGAGTRLSVL.

The CDR3 loop reads CASSSWSNTGELFF. In nucleotides, the CDR3 is TGTGCCAGCAGTTCCTGGAGTAACACCGGGGAGCTGTTTTTT. V gene TRBV27 combines with J gene TRBJ2-2; D gene unclear. Germline V CDR1 and CDR2: MNHEY, SMNVEV (reference sequence). The CDR3 covers 14 residues. Trimming left V 4 bases short and J 2 bases short, with 8 bases between.

This clone was seen just once. The V gene is TRBV6-5, the J gene TRBJ1-1; perhaps TRBD1 as D (6 bases). The CDR3 length is 14 residues. CDR1 and CDR2 from the germline V gene are MNHEY and SVGAGI. Trimming cost V 4 bases and J 5 bases, with 14 bases left between them. The CDR3, as DNA: TGTGCCAGCAGTTCCGTTAAAAGGGGGACTGAAGCTTTCTTT. Translating gives CASSSVKRGTEAFF.

The J gene is TRBJ1-5, the V gene TRBV5-6; D is ambiguous. V shed 0 bases and J shed 0 bases, with 10 bases lying between them. Germline-derived CDR1 and CDR2 are SGHDT and YYEEEE. The CDR3 covers 16 residues. The CDR3 DNA reads as TGTGCCAGCAGCTTGGGCGGGAGATATAGCAATCAGCCCCAGCATTTT. It translates to CASSLGGRYSNQPQHF. Based on the CDR3 plus reference TRBV5-6 and TRBJ1-5, the full variable domain is DAGVTQSPTHLIKTRGQQVTLRCSPKSGHDTVSWYQQALGQGPQFIFQYYEEEERQRGNFPDRFSGHQFPNYSSELNVNALLLGDSALYLCASSLGGRYSNQPQHFGDGTRLSIL.

This clone was picked up a small number of times. The V gene is TRBV10-1, the J gene TRBJ1-5; a possible D gene is TRBD1 (5 bases). This CDR3 has 13 residues. The germline V and J ends were trimmed by 2 bases and 7 bases, with 9 bases remaining between them. In germline, CDR1 is WNHNN, CDR2 SYGVQD (reference sequence). The CDR3, as DNA: TGCGCCAGCAGTGAGGGGGGGGGACAGCCCCAGCATTTT. It codes for CASSEGGGQPQHF.

The rearrangement links TRBV19 to TRBJ1-2; D not certain. The CDR3 runs 14 residues. Trimming left V 2 bases short and J 4 bases short, with 11 bases between. In germline, CDR1 is LNHDA, CDR2 SQIVND (reference sequence). The DNA for the CDR3 is TGTGCCAGTAGTATACGGCCGAGACTCTATGGCTACACCTTC. This codes for CASSIRPRLYGYTF.

This clone has a single count. In DNA, the CDR3 is TGTGCCAGCAGCGCGGACAGGAACTATGGCTACACCTTC. Amino acid sequence: CASSADRNYGYTF. The rearrangement uses TRBV9 and TRBJ1-2, with 7 bases lining up with TRBD1. The CDR3 spans 13 residues. Germline CDR1 reads SGDLS; CDR2 reads YYNGEE. Unmatched junction bases numbered 1, after V lost 3 bases and J lost 2 bases.

The genes are TRBV4-1 and TRBJ1-1; a possible D gene is TRBD1 (6 bases). V was shortened by 0 bases and J by 4 bases, with 24 bases between the two germline ends. The germline V gene has CDR1 MGHRA and CDR2 YSYEKL. CDR3 length equals 19 residues. In nucleotides, the CDR3 is TGCGCCAGCAGCCAAGATCAGGGGACTACTTGGCTGGGCGGCACTGAAGCTTTCTTT. Its translation is CASSQDQGTTWLGGTEAFF.

The chain recombines TRBV4-3 with TRBJ1-5, with D hard to call. The ends were cut back, 0 bases at V and 6 bases at J, with 6 bases in the middle. The CDR3 totals 13 residues. Germline V CDR1 and CDR2: LGHNA, YSLEER. The CDR3 here is CASSQDTIQPQHF. The CDR3 DNA is TGCGCCAGCAGCCAAGACACTATTCAGCCCCAGCATTTT.

The V and J genes are TRBV6-6 and TRBJ2-7, with 8 bases aligning to TRBD1. This CDR3 contains 17 residues. Germline V gives CDR1 MNHNY, CDR2 SVGAGI (reference sequence). With 5 bases clipped from V and 1 base from J, the junction kept 13 bases outside the gene matches. The CDR3 bases are TGTGCCAGCAGTCCAAGTCAGACAGGGGAGGCGTCCTACGAGCAGTACTTC. Encoded protein: CASSPSQTGEASYEQYF.

The genes are TRBV4-3 and TRBJ1-2, with TRBD1 matching over 7 bases. V trimming: 3 bases; J trimming: 1 base; junction bases outside the gene matches: 11. The CDR3 totals 17 residues. Germline assignment: CDR1 LGHNA and CDR2 YSLEER. This CDR3 is CASSHSLGQADNYGYTF. The CDR3 DNA follows: TGCGCCAGCAGCCACAGTTTAGGACAGGCAGATAACTATGGCTACACCTTC.

This chain uses TRBV11-2 with TRBJ1-4; 8 bases are shared with TRBD1. Looked up from germline, CDR1 is SGHAT and CDR2 is FQNNGV. CDR3 length equals 17 residues. Germline trimming cut 5 bases from V and 8 bases from J; bases unmatched to any gene: 16. This CDR3 reads CASSLDRGPIHKEKLFF. In DNA, the CDR3 is TGTGCCAGCAGCCTCGACAGGGGCCCCATACATAAAGAAAAACTGTTTTTT.

The V and J genes are TRBV7-2 and TRBJ2-1; TRBD1 matches 7 bases. This CDR3 has 13 amino acids. V gave up 5 bases and J gave up 2 bases; unmatched junction bases: 0. CDR1 and CDR2 (germline): SGHTA, FQGNSA. The CDR3 protein is CASSQGAYNEQFF. The CDR3 DNA is TGTGCCAGCAGCCAGGGGGCCTACAATGAGCAGTTCTTC.

A few counts support this clone. The chain links TRBV27 to TRBJ2-2, with D tentatively TRBD2 (6 bases). Per the germline V gene, CDR1 is MNHEY and CDR2 is SMNVEV (reference sequence). The V gene lost 1 base and the J gene lost 8 bases, with 8 bases spanning the gap. The CDR3 runs to 13 residues. The CDR3 DNA is TGTGCCAGCAGTTTATTTCGGGGGGGGGAGCTGTTTTTT. The encoded protein is CASSLFRGGELFF.

This clone was counted between two and nine times. This rearrangement joins TRBV5-1 to TRBJ2-4; the match to TRBD1 covers 9 bases. There are 21 residues in the CDR3. Losses at the gene ends were 0 bases for V and 0 bases for J; bases not matched to a gene: 16. Germline assignment: CDR1 SGHRS and CDR2 YFSETQ. The CDR3 sequence: CASSLAFRDRVDSVAKNIQYF. The DNA for the CDR3 is TGCGCCAGCAGCTTGGCCTTTAGGGACAGGGTGGATTCGGTAGCCAAAAACATTCAGTACTTC.

The V and J genes are TRBV4-3 and TRBJ2-6; TRBD1 matches 10 bases. V was clipped by 0 bases and J by 2 bases; unmatched bases: 7. CDR3 length equals 19 residues. Germline lookup yields CDR1 LGHNA and CDR2 YSLEER. CDR3 region: CASSQDLRTGGTGANVLTF. CDR3 nucleotides: TGCGCCAGCAGCCAAGATCTTCGGACAGGGGGTACTGGGGCCAACGTCCTGACTTTC.

This clone was detected only once. CDR3 coding DNA: TGTGCCAGTAGTATACGGAGAGGGATTCATGAAAAACTGTTTTTT. It is translated as CASSIRRGIHEKLFF. The chain is built from TRBV19 and TRBJ1-4; no clear D. The CDR3 runs to 15 residues. The germline V gene has CDR1 LNHDA and CDR2 SQIVND (reference sequence). The germline V and J ends were trimmed by 2 bases and 6 bases, with 13 bases remaining between them.

For this clone: This CDR3 is also generated by other DNA sequences in the sample. The J gene is TRBJ1-1, the V gene TRBV2, with TRBD1 as a possible D gene (5 bases). Germline lookup yields CDR1 SNHLY and CDR2 FYNNEI. The CDR3 has 13 amino acids. V was clipped by 2 bases and J by 4 bases, with 8 bases between them. CDR3 sequence (DNA): TGTGCCAGCAGTGAACAGGGTAGCACTGAAGCTTTCTTT. Residues: CASSEQGSTEAFF.

V and J are TRBV5-6 and TRBJ1-1, with D perhaps TRBD1 (5 bases). CDR1 and CDR2 from the germline V gene are SGHDT and YYEEEE. The CDR3 spans 16 residues. The V end was cut by 4 bases, the J end by 0 bases, with 16 bases between. The CDR3 nucleotides read TGTGCCAGCAGCCCGGGGGAGTTTTATATGAACACTGAAGCTTTCTTT. It specifies CASSPGEFYMNTEAFF.

Regarding this clone: This specimen includes other DNA sequences encoding the same CDR3. The rearrangement uses TRBV6-5 and TRBJ1-3, with TRBD1 as a possible D gene (5 bases). This CDR3 region has 13 residues. Looked up from germline, CDR1 is MNHEY and CDR2 is SVGAGI. V was clipped by 8 bases and J by 4 bases, with 12 bases between them. The CDR3 protein is CASQDSSGNTIYF. CDR3 nucleotide sequence: TGTGCCAGCCAAGACAGTTCCGGAAACACCATATATTTT.

The chain has TRBV9 and TRBJ2-5; 7 bases are a match to TRBD2. The germline V gene has CDR1 SGDLS and CDR2 YYNGEE. V dropped 4 bases and J dropped 1; count of bases not matched to a gene: 10. The CDR3 has 16 residues. The CDR3 nucleotides are TGTGCCAGCAGCCCTCAAAGCGGGGTAGGCCAAGAGACCCAGTACTTC. Protein: CASSPQSGVGQETQYF.

The rearrangement joins TRBV18 to TRBJ2-6; possibly TRBD1 for D (6 bases). Germline CDR1 is KGHSH and CDR2 is LQKENI. The ends were cut back, 4 bases at V and 17 bases at J, with 18 bases in the middle. The CDR3 consists of 13 residues. CDR3 sequence reads: CASSLESGTSMTF. The CDR3 coding sequence is TGTGCCAGCTCACTCGAGTCCGGGACATCTATGACTTTC.

The count of this clone is one. V and J are TRBV7-9 and TRBJ2-3, with TRBD2 matching 10 bases. V shed 7 bases and J 5 bases; nucleotides not matched to a gene: 6. Germline lookup yields CDR1 SEHNR and CDR2 FQNEAQ (reference sequence). The CDR3 runs 14 residues. CDR3 sequence: CASTERGGLDTQYF. The CDR3 bases are TGTGCCAGCACAGAGCGGGGGGGCTTAGATACGCAGTATTTT.

CDR3 coding DNA: TGTGCCAGCAGCCAAGACAGGATTAACTATGGCTACACCTTC. It codes for CASSQDRINYGYTF. The genes are TRBV4-2 and TRBJ1-2, with D unclear. The V and J ends lost 0 bases and 1 base respectively, with 6 bases between them. The CDR3 spans 14 residues. Per germline, CDR1 LGHNA and CDR2 YNFKEQ.

This clone has only a few counts. The chain uses TRBV29-1 and TRBJ2-1; TRBD2 is a possible D gene (6 bases). Germline CDR1 SQVTM, CDR2 ANQGSEA. The CDR3 is 13 residues long. Deletions cut 7 bases from V and 8 bases from J, with 18 bases between. CDR3 protein: CSAQLAGQHEQFF. The CDR3 DNA reads TGCAGCGCTCAGCTCGCGGGGCAGCATGAGCAGTTCTTC.

The chain carries TRBV15 and TRBJ1-1; D is perhaps TRBD1 (6 bases). The CDR3 consists of 16 residues. CDR1 LNHNV and CDR2 YYDKDF come from the germline V gene (reference sequence). V shed 0 bases and J shed 4 bases, with 15 bases lying between them. CDR3 coding DNA: TGTGCCACCAGCAGAGATGTGGGTATAGGGGGCACTGAAGCTTTCTTT. Translated, it gives CATSRDVGIGGTEAFF.

The chain couples TRBV12-3 or TRBV12-4 to TRBJ1-2, with D possibly TRBD1 on 6 matching bases. V was clipped by 5 bases and J by 8 bases, with 12 bases between them. The CDR3 sequence is 12 residues long. CDR3 sequence: CASSPGVVGYTF. Written as DNA, the CDR3 is TGTGCCAGCAGTCCAGGGGTCGTGGGCTACACCTTC.

This clone was seen just once. The chain combines TRBV2 with TRBJ1-2, with D possibly TRBD1 on 6 matching bases. Looked up from germline, CDR1 is SNHLY and CDR2 is FYNNEI. CDR3 length: 14 residues. The V end was cut by 5 bases, the J end by 4 bases, with 14 bases between. The chain's CDR3 is CASSSGQGGYGYTF. The DNA for the CDR3 is TGTGCCAGCAGTTCAGGACAAGGGGGCTATGGCTACACCTTC.

The rearrangement uses TRBV7-9 and TRBJ1-2; D is unresolved. CDR3 length: 13 amino acids. The V end was cut by 1 base, the J end by 6 bases, with 9 bases between. In germline, CDR1 is SEHNR, CDR2 FQNEAQ (reference sequence). The chain's CDR3 is CASSLETGDGYTF. For the CDR3, the DNA is TGTGCCAGCAGCTTAGAAACCGGTGATGGCTACACCTTC.

The CDR3 sequence: CASSGGQAGYEQYF. DNA for the CDR3: TGCGCCAGCAGCGGAGGACAGGCGGGGTACGAGCAGTACTTC. This chain uses TRBV5-1 with TRBJ2-7; the D gene is possibly TRBD1 (7 bases). Germline V lookup: CDR1 SGHRS, CDR2 YFSETQ. The CDR3 has 14 residues. Trimming cost V 4 bases and J 4 bases, with 15 bases left between them.